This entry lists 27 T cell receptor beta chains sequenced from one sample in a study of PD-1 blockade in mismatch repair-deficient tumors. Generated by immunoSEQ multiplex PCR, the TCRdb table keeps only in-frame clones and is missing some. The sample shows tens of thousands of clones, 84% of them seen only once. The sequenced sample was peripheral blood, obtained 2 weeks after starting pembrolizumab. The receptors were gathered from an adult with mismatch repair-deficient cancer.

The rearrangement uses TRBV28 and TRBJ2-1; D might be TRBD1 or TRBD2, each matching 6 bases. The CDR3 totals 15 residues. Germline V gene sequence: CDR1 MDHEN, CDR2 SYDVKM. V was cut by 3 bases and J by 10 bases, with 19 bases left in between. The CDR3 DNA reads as TGTGCCAGCAGTTTTGGACTGTACAGGGAGGCCGAGCAGTTCTTC. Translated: CASSFGLYREAEQFF.

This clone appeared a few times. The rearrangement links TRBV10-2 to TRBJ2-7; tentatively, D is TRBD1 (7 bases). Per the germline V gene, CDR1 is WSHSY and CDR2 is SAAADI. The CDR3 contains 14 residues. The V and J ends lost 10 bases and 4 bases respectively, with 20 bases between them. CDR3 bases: TGCGCCACCAACAGGGGAGGTGCTGTATACGAGCAGTACTTC. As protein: CATNRGGAVYEQYF.

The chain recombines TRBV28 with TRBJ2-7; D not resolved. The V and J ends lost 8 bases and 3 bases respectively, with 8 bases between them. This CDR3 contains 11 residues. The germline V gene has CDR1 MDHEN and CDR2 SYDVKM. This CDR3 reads CASHSGYEQYF. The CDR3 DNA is TGTGCCAGCCATTCGGGCTACGAGCAGTACTTC.

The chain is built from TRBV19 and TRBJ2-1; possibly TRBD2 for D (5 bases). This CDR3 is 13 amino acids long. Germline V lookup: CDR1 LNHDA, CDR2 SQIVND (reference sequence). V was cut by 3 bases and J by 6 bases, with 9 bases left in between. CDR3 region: CASSMDRGNEQFF. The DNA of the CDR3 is TGTGCCAGTAGTATGGATCGGGGCAATGAGCAGTTCTTC.

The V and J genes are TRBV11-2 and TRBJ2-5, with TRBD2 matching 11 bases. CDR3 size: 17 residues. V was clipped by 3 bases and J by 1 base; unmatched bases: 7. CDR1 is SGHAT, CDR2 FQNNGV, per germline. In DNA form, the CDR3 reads TGTGCCAGCAGCTTGCCCAATAGCGGGAGGGCCCAAGAGACCCAGTACTTC. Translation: CASSLPNSGRAQETQYF. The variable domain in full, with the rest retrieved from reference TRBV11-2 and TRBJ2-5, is EAGVAQSPRYKIIEKRQSVAFWCNPISGHATLYWYQQILGQGPKLLIQFQNNGVVDDSQLPKDRFSAERLKGVDSTLKIQPAKLEDSAVYLCASSLPNSGRAQETQYFGPGTRLLVL.

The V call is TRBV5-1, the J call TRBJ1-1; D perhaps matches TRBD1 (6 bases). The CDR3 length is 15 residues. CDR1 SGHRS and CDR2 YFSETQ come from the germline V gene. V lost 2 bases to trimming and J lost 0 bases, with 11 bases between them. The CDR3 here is CASSFTGTMNTEAFF. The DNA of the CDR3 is TGCGCCAGCAGCTTTACAGGGACAATGAACACTGAAGCTTTCTTT.

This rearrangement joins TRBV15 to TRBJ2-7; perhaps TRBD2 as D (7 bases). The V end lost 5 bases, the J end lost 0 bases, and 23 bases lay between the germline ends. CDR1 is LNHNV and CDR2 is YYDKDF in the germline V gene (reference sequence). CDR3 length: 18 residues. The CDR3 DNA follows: TGTGCCACCAGCCAAAAGGGGGGGGGTAGCGAGGACTCCTACGAGCAGTACTTC. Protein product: CATSQKGGGSEDSYEQYF.

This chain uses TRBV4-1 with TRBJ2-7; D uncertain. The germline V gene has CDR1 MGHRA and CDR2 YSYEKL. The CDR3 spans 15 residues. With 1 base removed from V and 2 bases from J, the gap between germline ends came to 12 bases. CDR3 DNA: TGCGCCAGCAGCCAAGTGCTATCGAGGACCTACGAGCAGTACTTC. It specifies CASSQVLSRTYEQYF.

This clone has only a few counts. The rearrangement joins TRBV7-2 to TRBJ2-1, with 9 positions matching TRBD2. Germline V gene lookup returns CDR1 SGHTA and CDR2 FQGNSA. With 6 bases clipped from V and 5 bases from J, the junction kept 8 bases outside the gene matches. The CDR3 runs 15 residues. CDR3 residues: CASRNVAGANNEQFF. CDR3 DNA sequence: TGTGCCAGCAGAAACGTAGCGGGAGCTAACAATGAGCAGTTCTTC.

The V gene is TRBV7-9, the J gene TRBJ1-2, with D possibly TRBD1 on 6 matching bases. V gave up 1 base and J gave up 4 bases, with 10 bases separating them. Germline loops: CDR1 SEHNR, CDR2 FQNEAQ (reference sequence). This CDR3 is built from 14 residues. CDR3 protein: CASSLGRGAYGYTF. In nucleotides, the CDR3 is TGTGCCAGCAGCTTAGGTCGGGGGGCCTATGGCTACACCTTC. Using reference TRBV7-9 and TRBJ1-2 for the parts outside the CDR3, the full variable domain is DTGVSQNPRHKITKRGQNVTFRCDPISEHNRLYWYRQTLGQGPEFLTYFQNEAQLEKSRLLSDRFSAERPKGSFSTLEIQRTEQGDSAMYLCASSLGRGAYGYTFGSGTRLTVV.

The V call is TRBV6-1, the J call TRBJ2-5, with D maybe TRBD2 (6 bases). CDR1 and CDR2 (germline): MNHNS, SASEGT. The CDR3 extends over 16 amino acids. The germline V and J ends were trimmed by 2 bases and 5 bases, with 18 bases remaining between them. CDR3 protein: CASSEWGESAWETQYF. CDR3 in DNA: TGTGCCAGCAGTGAATGGGGGGAATCCGCTTGGGAGACCCAGTACTTC.

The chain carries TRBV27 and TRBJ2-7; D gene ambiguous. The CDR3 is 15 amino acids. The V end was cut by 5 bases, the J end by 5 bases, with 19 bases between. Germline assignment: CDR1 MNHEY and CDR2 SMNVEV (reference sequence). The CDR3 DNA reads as TGTGCCAGCAGTCCCACTCCCAATCCCTTCCACGAGCAGTACTTC. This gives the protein CASSPTPNPFHEQYF.

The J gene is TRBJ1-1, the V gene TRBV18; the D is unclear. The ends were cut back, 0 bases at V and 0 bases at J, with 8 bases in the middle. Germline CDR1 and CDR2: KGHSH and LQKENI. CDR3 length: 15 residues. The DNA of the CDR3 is TGTGCCAGCTCACCACCCGCAGTACTGAACACTGAAGCTTTCTTT. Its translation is CASSPPAVLNTEAFF.

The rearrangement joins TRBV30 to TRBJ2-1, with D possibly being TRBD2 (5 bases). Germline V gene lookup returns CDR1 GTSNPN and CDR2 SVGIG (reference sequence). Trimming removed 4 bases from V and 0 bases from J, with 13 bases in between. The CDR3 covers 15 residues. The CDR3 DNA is TGTGCCTGGACGGGGAGCCGGGTCTCCTACAATGAGCAGTTCTTC. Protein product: CAWTGSRVSYNEQFF.

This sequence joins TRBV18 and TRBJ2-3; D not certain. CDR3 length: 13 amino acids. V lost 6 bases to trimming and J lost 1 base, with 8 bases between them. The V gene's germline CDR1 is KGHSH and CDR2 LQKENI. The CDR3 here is CASSDAGTDTQYF. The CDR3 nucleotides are TGTGCCAGCTCCGACGCGGGCACAGATACGCAGTATTTT.

The CDR3 loop reads CASTPGQGSYEQYF. CDR3 coding DNA: TGCGCCAGCACTCCGGGACAGGGCTCCTACGAGCAGTACTTC. V and J are TRBV4-1 and TRBJ2-7, with 9 bases lining up with TRBD1. V gave up 7 bases and J gave up 0 bases; unmatched junction bases: 4. Germline assignment: CDR1 MGHRA and CDR2 YSYEKL. The CDR3 runs to 14 residues.

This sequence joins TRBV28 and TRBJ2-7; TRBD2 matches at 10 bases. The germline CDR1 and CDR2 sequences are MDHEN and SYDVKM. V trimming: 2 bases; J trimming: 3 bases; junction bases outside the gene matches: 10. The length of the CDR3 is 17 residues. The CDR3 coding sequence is TGTGCCAGCAGTTTAGGGTGGCTAGCGGGAGTGTTCTACGAGCAGTACTTC. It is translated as CASSLGWLAGVFYEQYF.

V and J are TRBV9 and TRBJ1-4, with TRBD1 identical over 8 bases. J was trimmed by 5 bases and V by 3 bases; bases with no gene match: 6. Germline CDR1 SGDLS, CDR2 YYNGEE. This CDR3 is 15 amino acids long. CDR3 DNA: TGTGCCAGCAGCGGGGGGACAGGACCCAATGAAAAACTGTTTTTT. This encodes CASSGGTGPNEKLFF.

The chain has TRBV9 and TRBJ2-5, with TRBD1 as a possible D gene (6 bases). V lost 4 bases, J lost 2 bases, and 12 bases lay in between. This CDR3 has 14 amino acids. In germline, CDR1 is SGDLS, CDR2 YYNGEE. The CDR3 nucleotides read TGTGCCAGCAGCTTCGGACAGACACAAGAGACCCAGTACTTC. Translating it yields CASSFGQTQETQYF.

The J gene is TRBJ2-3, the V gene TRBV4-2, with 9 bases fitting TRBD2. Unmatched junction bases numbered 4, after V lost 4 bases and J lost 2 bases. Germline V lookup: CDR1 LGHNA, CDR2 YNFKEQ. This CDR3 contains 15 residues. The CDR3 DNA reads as TGTGCCAGCAGCCCTTTAGCGGGGGACACAGATACGCAGTATTTT. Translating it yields CASSPLAGDTDTQYF.

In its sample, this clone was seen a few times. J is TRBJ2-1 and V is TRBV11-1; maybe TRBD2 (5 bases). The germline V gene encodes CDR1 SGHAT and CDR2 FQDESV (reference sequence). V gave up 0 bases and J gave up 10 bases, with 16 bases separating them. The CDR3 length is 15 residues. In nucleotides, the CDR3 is TGTGCCAGCAGCTTAGCGGGTGGCGGGTACAGAGAGCAGTTCTTC. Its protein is CASSLAGGGYREQFF.

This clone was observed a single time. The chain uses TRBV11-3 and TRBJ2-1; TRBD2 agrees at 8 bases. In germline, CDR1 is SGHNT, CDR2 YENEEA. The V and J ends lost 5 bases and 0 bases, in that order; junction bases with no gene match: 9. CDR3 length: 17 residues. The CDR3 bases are TGTGCCAGCAGCCGGAAAAGCGGGGGCTACTCCTACAATGAGCAGTTCTTC. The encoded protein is CASSRKSGGYSYNEQFF.

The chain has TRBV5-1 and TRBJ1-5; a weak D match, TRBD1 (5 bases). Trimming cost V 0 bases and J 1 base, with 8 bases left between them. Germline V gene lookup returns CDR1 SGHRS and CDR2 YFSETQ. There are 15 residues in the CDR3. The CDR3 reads CASSLAGGSNQPQHF. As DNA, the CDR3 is TGCGCCAGCAGCTTGGCCGGGGGAAGCAATCAGCCCCAGCATTTT.

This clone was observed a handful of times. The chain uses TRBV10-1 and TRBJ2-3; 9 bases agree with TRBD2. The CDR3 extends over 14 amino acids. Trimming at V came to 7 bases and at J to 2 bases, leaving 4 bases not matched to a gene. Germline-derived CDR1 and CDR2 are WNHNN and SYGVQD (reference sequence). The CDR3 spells CASISGSYTDTQYF. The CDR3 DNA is TGCGCCAGCATTAGCGGGAGCTACACAGATACGCAGTATTTT.

The CDR3 sequence: CASSYFAAASQETQYF. In DNA form, the CDR3 reads TGTGCCAGCAGTTACTTCGCGGCAGCCAGTCAAGAGACCCAGTACTTC. V gene TRBV6-5 combines with J gene TRBJ2-5, with D uncertain. The CDR3 runs 16 residues. The germline V gene has CDR1 MNHEY and CDR2 SVGAGI. V was shortened by 1 base and J by 2 bases, with 14 bases between the two germline ends.

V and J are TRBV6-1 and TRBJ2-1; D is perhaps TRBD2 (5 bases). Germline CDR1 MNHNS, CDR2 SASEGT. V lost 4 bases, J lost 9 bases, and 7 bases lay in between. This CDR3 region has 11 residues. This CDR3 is CASSVRGEQFF. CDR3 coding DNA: TGTGCCAGCAGTGTCCGGGGTGAGCAGTTCTTC.

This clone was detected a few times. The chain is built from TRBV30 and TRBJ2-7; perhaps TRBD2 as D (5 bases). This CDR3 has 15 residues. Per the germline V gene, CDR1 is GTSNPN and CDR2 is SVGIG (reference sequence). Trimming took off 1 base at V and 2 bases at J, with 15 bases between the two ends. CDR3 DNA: TGTGCCTGGAGTGGGCTAGCTCCCCACCCCTACGAGCAGTACTTC. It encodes CAWSGLAPHPYEQYF.